This T cell receptor beta chain was captured by sequencing in a study of spatial heterogeneity in lung cancer. The CDR3 loop spans 15 amino acids. After removal of 1 base from V and 1 base from J, the junction contained 3 bases not matched to a gene. By share, this clonotype ranks as medium-sized. Its antigen remains unidentified. Findings and limits, study-wide: Counts of expanded intratumoral alpha and beta TCRs tracked tumor mutation counts.

MiXCR, run by TCRdb on the 5' RACE reads, gives a single entry per CDR3 protein. The sample holds 3,500 to 5,000 distinct CDR3 sequences, less than 8.5% seen once. Indicated time point: sample taken at primary tumor resection. V and J are TRBV23-1 and TRBJ2-5, with 7 bases fitting TRBD2. TRBV23-1 is classed as an ORF, of uncertain function. The input for sequencing was lung tumor tissue, taken at surgery. The sequence was collected from a male donor with early-stage non-small cell lung cancer. CDR3 residues: CASSQYWGGQETQYF. For the CDR3, the DNA is TGCGCCAGCAGTCAATACTGGGGGGGCCAAGAGACCCAGTACTTC.